This is a list of T cell receptor beta chains from one sample in a study of PD-1 blockade in classical Hodgkin lymphoma. The data were produced by immunoSEQ multiplex PCR, yet TCRdb's version contains in-frame clones alone and is incomplete. The top ten clones hold just under 15% of a sample with 10,000 or so clones, 65% to 90% of them seen once. The sample comprised CD8+ T cells from blood. The receptors come from a human donor with classical Hodgkin lymphoma. Both conserved end residues are part of each CDR3. Each record gives: CDR3 length, V gene, clone size, J gene, D gene, CDR3 DNA, CDR3 protein. The D gene is left open where the match is weak. Clone size appears in some rows only: once, few, many, or a class for an expanded clone.

len: 15
v_gene: TRBV19
abundance: NA
j_gene: TRBJ2-7
d_gene: TRBD2
CDR3nt: TGTGCCAGTAGTATTAGGGCTAGCGGGGCCTACGAGCAGTACTTC
CDR3aa: CASSIRASGAYEQYF

len: 18
v_gene: TRBV4-3
abundance: few
j_gene: TRBJ2-1
d_gene: TRBD2
CDR3nt: TGCGCCAGCAGCCAAAGCCAGCGACTAGCGGGGGGGGACAATGAGCAGTTCTTC
CDR3aa: CASSQSQRLAGGDNEQFF

len: 18
v_gene: TRBV9
abundance: NA
j_gene: TRBJ1-2
d_gene: NA
CDR3nt: TGTGCCAGCAGCGTAGGTGGGGCCGCTATGGTCGGTGACTATGGCTACACCTTC
CDR3aa: CASSVGGAAMVGDYGYTF

len: 17
v_gene: TRBV5-1
abundance: NA
j_gene: TRBJ2-5
d_gene: TRBD2
CDR3nt: TGCGCCAGCCAGCCCGGGACTAGCGGGGGGGCTCAAGAGACCCAGTACTTC
CDR3aa: CASQPGTSGGAQETQYF

len: 11
v_gene: TRBV20-1
abundance: NA
j_gene: TRBJ2-7
d_gene: NA
CDR3nt: TGCAGTGCTAGAGAGGTTTACGAGCAGTACTTC
CDR3aa: CSAREVYEQYF

len: 14
v_gene: TRBV4-3
abundance: once
j_gene: TRBJ1-1
d_gene: NA
CDR3nt: TGCGCCAGCAGCCAGGCCGAGGGAGTCACTGAAGCTTTCTTT
CDR3aa: CASSQAEGVTEAFF

len: 17
v_gene: TRBV29-1
abundance: NA
j_gene: TRBJ2-6
d_gene: NA
CDR3nt: TGCAGCGTTGAAGTTTGGCAGGGAGCCTCTGGGGCCAACGTCCTGACTTTC
CDR3aa: CSVEVWQGASGANVLTF

len: 15
v_gene: TRBV9
abundance: NA
j_gene: TRBJ2-3
d_gene: NA
CDR3nt: TGTGCCAGCAGCGTAGAAGGGGGGGGCACAGATACGCAGTATTTT
CDR3aa: CASSVEGGGTDTQYF

len: 16
v_gene: TRBV9
abundance: NA
j_gene: TRBJ1-2
d_gene: NA
CDR3nt: TGTGCCAGCAGCGTAGGGGAGGTGCAACTTAACTATGGCTACACCTTC
CDR3aa: CASSVGEVQLNYGYTF

len: 15
v_gene: TRBV27
abundance: once
j_gene: TRBJ2-1
d_gene: NA
CDR3nt: TGTGCCAGCAGTTTATCGCCCGGGATATACAATGAGCAGTTCTTC
CDR3aa: CASSLSPGIYNEQFF

len: 14
v_gene: TRBV4-3
abundance: once
j_gene: TRBJ2-3
d_gene: NA
CDR3nt: TGCGCCAGCACCCCACTTTCTGATACAAATACGCAGTATTTT
CDR3aa: CASTPLSDTNTQYF

len: 15
v_gene: TRBV19
abundance: NA
j_gene: TRBJ2-7
d_gene: NA
CDR3nt: TGTGCCAGTAGGGACCGGGACGCGAGCTCCTACGAGCAGTACTTC
CDR3aa: CASRDRDASSYEQYF

len: 12
v_gene: TRBV27
abundance: NA
j_gene: TRBJ1-1
d_gene: NA
CDR3nt: TGTGCCACCGGCCGGGGGAGGTGGGAAGCTTTCTTT
CDR3aa: CATGRGRWEAFF

len: 15
v_gene: TRBV10-2
abundance: NA
j_gene: TRBJ1-2
d_gene: TRBD1
CDR3nt: TGCGCCAGCAGCCCGTCACCGACAGGGAACTATGGCTACACCTTC
CDR3aa: CASSPSPTGNYGYTF

len: 13
v_gene: TRBV7-8
abundance: once
j_gene: TRBJ2-1
d_gene: NA
CDR3nt: TGTGCCAGCAGCTTAGCGCCTACCAATGAGCAGTTCTTC
CDR3aa: CASSLAPTNEQFF

len: 16
v_gene: TRBV5-1
abundance: NA
j_gene: TRBJ2-1
d_gene: TRBD2
CDR3nt: TGCGCCAGCAGATTTGTCGGCGGGGGGACCTACAATGAGCAGTTCTTC
CDR3aa: CASRFVGGGTYNEQFF

len: 14
v_gene: TRBV7-6
abundance: NA
j_gene: TRBJ2-7
d_gene: NA
CDR3nt: TGTGCCAGCAGCCACCGGACGGACCCCTACGAGCAGTACTTC
CDR3aa: CASSHRTDPYEQYF

len: 12
v_gene: TRBV2
abundance: large
j_gene: TRBJ2-7
d_gene: NA
CDR3nt: TGTGCCAGCGCGGCTAGCGCCTACGAGCAGTACTTC
CDR3aa: CASAASAYEQYF

len: 18
v_gene: TRBV11-2
abundance: NA
j_gene: TRBJ1-1
d_gene: TRBD1
CDR3nt: TGTGCCAGCAGCTACCGACTTAGTAACAGGGGGCGATTCACTGAAGCTTTCTTT
CDR3aa: CASSYRLSNRGRFTEAFF

len: 18
v_gene: TRBV7-9
abundance: once
j_gene: TRBJ2-7
d_gene: TRBD2
CDR3nt: TGTGCCAGCAGCTTAGTTGGTGGACTAGCGGGGACCTCCTACGAGCAGTACTTC
CDR3aa: CASSLVGGLAGTSYEQYF

len: 11
v_gene: TRBV5-1
abundance: NA
j_gene: TRBJ2-7
d_gene: NA
CDR3nt: TGCGCCAGCAGCACGGGGTACGAGCAGTACTTC
CDR3aa: CASSTGYEQYF

len: 15
v_gene: TRBV2
abundance: NA
j_gene: TRBJ2-7
d_gene: TRBD1
CDR3nt: TGTGCCAGCAGCTCGGACAGGGAGGAGTCCTACGAGCAGTACTTC
CDR3aa: CASSSDREESYEQYF

len: 12
v_gene: TRBV7-9
abundance: NA
j_gene: TRBJ2-1
d_gene: NA
CDR3nt: TGTGCCAGCAGCTTAGAGGCCAATGAGCAGTTCTTC
CDR3aa: CASSLEANEQFF

len: 16
v_gene: TRBV2
abundance: NA
j_gene: TRBJ2-5
d_gene: TRBD2
CDR3nt: TGTGCCAGCAGTGAAGAACTAGCGGGGGTACAAGAGACCCAGTACTTC
CDR3aa: CASSEELAGVQETQYF

len: 14
v_gene: TRBV11-1
abundance: once
j_gene: TRBJ2-7
d_gene: NA
CDR3nt: TGTGCCAGCAGCTTAGACAGGGTTGCCTACGAGCAGTACTTC
CDR3aa: CASSLDRVAYEQYF

len: 14
v_gene: TRBV10-2
abundance: NA
j_gene: TRBJ2-7
d_gene: TRBD1
CDR3nt: TGCGCCAGCAGGTCGGACAGGGGGCCCTACGAGCAGTACTTC
CDR3aa: CASRSDRGPYEQYF

len: 18
v_gene: TRBV6-4
abundance: NA
j_gene: TRBJ2-3
d_gene: TRBD2
CDR3nt: TGTGCCAGCACCACAACTCGGACTAGCGGGCGAACCCACCATACGCAGTATTTT
CDR3aa: CASTTTRTSGRTHHTQYF

len: 13
v_gene: TRBV15
abundance: NA
j_gene: TRBJ2-2
d_gene: NA
CDR3nt: TGTGCCACCAGCAGAGAGGCCACCGGGGAGCTGTTTTTT
CDR3aa: CATSREATGELFF

len: 13
v_gene: TRBV10-1
abundance: few
j_gene: TRBJ1-2
d_gene: TRBD1
CDR3nt: TGCGCCAGCAGTGCCGGGACAGGGTTTGGCTACACCTTC
CDR3aa: CASSAGTGFGYTF

len: 15
v_gene: TRBV19
abundance: NA
j_gene: TRBJ1-3
d_gene: NA
CDR3nt: TGTGCCAGTAGTGTGGACGCACGGACTGGAAACACCATATATTTT
CDR3aa: CASSVDARTGNTIYF

len: 15
v_gene: TRBV6-5
abundance: NA
j_gene: TRBJ2-5
d_gene: TRBD2
CDR3nt: TGTGCCAGCAGTCCTACTAGCGGGGGGTGGGAGACCCAGTACTTC
CDR3aa: CASSPTSGGWETQYF

len: 14
v_gene: TRBV30
abundance: NA
j_gene: TRBJ1-3
d_gene: NA
CDR3nt: TGTGCCTGGAGTGTAGGCTACGGTGGAAACACCATATATTTT
CDR3aa: CAWSVGYGGNTIYF

len: 12
v_gene: TRBV25-1
abundance: NA
j_gene: TRBJ2-7
d_gene: NA
CDR3nt: TGTGCCAGCAGTGGGGGTCGCTACGAGCAGTACTTC
CDR3aa: CASSGGRYEQYF

len: 13
v_gene: TRBV6-1
abundance: few
j_gene: TRBJ1-2
d_gene: NA
CDR3nt: TGTGCCAGCAGTGAAACGGAGTTCCTAGGCTACACCTTC
CDR3aa: CASSETEFLGYTF

len: 17
v_gene: TRBV7-9
abundance: NA
j_gene: TRBJ1-4
d_gene: TRBD1
CDR3nt: TGTGCCAGCAGCTTATATAGGGGGCGCGGAACTAATGAAAAACTGTTTTTT
CDR3aa: CASSLYRGRGTNEKLFF

len: 13
v_gene: TRBV19
abundance: NA
j_gene: TRBJ1-1
d_gene: TRBD1
CDR3nt: TGTGCCAGTAGTAACAGGGGGAACACTGAAGCTTTCTTT
CDR3aa: CASSNRGNTEAFF

len: 17
v_gene: TRBV28
abundance: NA
j_gene: TRBJ1-4
d_gene: NA
CDR3nt: TGTGCCAGCAGTTTCAGGATGGGGGATACGACTAATGAAAAACTGTTTTTT
CDR3aa: CASSFRMGDTTNEKLFF

len: 16
v_gene: TRBV7-2
abundance: NA
j_gene: TRBJ2-1
d_gene: TRBD2
CDR3nt: TGTGCCAGCAGCTTAGCGGCTAGCGGGCCAAACAATGAGCAGTTCTTC
CDR3aa: CASSLAASGPNNEQFF

len: 16
v_gene: TRBV7-3
abundance: NA
j_gene: TRBJ1-1
d_gene: NA
CDR3nt: TGTGCCAGCAGCTTAAACCCCGTAAGGGGCCGCACTGAAGCTTTCTTT
CDR3aa: CASSLNPVRGRTEAFF

len: 17
v_gene: TRBV18
abundance: NA
j_gene: TRBJ2-1
d_gene: TRBD2
CDR3nt: TGTGCCAGCTCACCAGGCTGGGGACTAGCGGGGGTGCATGAGCAGTTCTTC
CDR3aa: CASSPGWGLAGVHEQFF

len: 13
v_gene: TRBV5-6
abundance: NA
j_gene: TRBJ2-7
d_gene: NA
CDR3nt: TGTGCCAGCAGCTTGAAGGGTCGGTACGAGCAGTACTTC
CDR3aa: CASSLKGRYEQYF

len: 15
v_gene: TRBV6-5
abundance: NA
j_gene: TRBJ2-7
d_gene: NA
CDR3nt: TGTGCCAGCAGTAGAGGTGGGGGTCCCTCCTACGAGCAGTACTTC
CDR3aa: CASSRGGGPSYEQYF

len: 15
v_gene: TRBV2
abundance: NA
j_gene: TRBJ2-7
d_gene: TRBD1
CDR3nt: TGTGCCAGCAGTGAAGCGCCGGGACAGGGGAACGAGCAGTACTTC
CDR3aa: CASSEAPGQGNEQYF

len: 15
v_gene: TRBV7-9
abundance: NA
j_gene: TRBJ1-2
d_gene: NA
CDR3nt: TGTGCCAGCAGCTTAGCATGGGGTATGAGTGATGGCTACACCTTC
CDR3aa: CASSLAWGMSDGYTF

len: 13
v_gene: TRBV5-4
abundance: NA
j_gene: TRBJ2-5
d_gene: NA
CDR3nt: TGTGCCAGCAGCTTCGAGGGTCGAGAGACCCAGTACTTC
CDR3aa: CASSFEGRETQYF

len: 14
v_gene: TRBV6-1
abundance: once
j_gene: TRBJ2-7
d_gene: NA
CDR3nt: TGTGCCAGCAGTGGAGGGACCAACTCCTACGAGCAGTACTTC
CDR3aa: CASSGGTNSYEQYF

len: 14
v_gene: TRBV25-1
abundance: NA
j_gene: TRBJ2-2
d_gene: NA
CDR3nt: TGTGCCAGCAGTGAATATAGGGTTCCCGGGGAGCTGTTTTTT
CDR3aa: CASSEYRVPGELFF

len: 15
v_gene: TRBV11-2
abundance: NA
j_gene: TRBJ1-6
d_gene: NA
CDR3nt: TGTGCCAGCAGCTTAGTGGTCACGGGGAATTCACCCCTCCACTTT
CDR3aa: CASSLVVTGNSPLHF

len: 16
v_gene: TRBV28
abundance: NA
j_gene: TRBJ2-3
d_gene: NA
CDR3nt: TGTGCCAGCAGTTCAGCCCGAGGACGGAGCACAGATACGCAGTATTTT
CDR3aa: CASSSARGRSTDTQYF

len: 16
v_gene: TRBV4-3
abundance: NA
j_gene: TRBJ1-2
d_gene: NA
CDR3nt: TGCGCCAGCAGCCAAGACCTGGGGGGCATGGACTATGGCTACACCTTC
CDR3aa: CASSQDLGGMDYGYTF

len: 15
v_gene: TRBV11-3
abundance: NA
j_gene: TRBJ2-5
d_gene: NA
CDR3nt: TGTGCCAGCAGCCCTCACCGGGGACAAGAGGAGACCCAGTACTTC
CDR3aa: CASSPHRGQEETQYF

len: 16
v_gene: TRBV2
abundance: NA
j_gene: TRBJ1-1
d_gene: NA
CDR3nt: TGTGCCAGCAGTGAAAGGCCAGGAAGGGTGAACACTGAAGCTTTCTTT
CDR3aa: CASSERPGRVNTEAFF

len: 16
v_gene: TRBV7-3
abundance: NA
j_gene: TRBJ1-5
d_gene: NA
CDR3nt: TGTGCCAGCAGCTTATATAGTGGGACCGAAAATCAGCCCCAGCATTTT
CDR3aa: CASSLYSGTENQPQHF

len: 15
v_gene: TRBV9
abundance: NA
j_gene: TRBJ1-2
d_gene: TRBD1
CDR3nt: TGTGCCAGCAGCGCCCGGACAGGGGGGGTGGGTGGCTACACCTTC
CDR3aa: CASSARTGGVGGYTF